This T cell receptor beta chain was identified in a study of T cells in Graves' hyperthyroidism and ophthalmopathy. Study-level findings and limits: Expanded thyroid clonotypes (above 0.001) were mostly also found in blood. Ophthalmopathy cases were set apart from stable hyperthyroidism by a 13 V-J model.

The germline V gene encodes CDR1 SGDLS and CDR2 YYNGEE. Trimming left V 0 bases short and J 8 bases short, with 12 bases between. The CDR3 covers 14 residues. Source material for PBMCs was less than 12 ml fresh peripheral blood. RNA transcripts served as the template for amplifying TCR beta CDR3 regions. RT-PCR in the first round (using the HTBI primer set) targeted the TCR CDR3. TCRdb processed the multiplex PCR reads anew with MiXCR; each CDR3 protein has one entry. The sample lists hundreds of thousands of distinct CDR3 sequences, 15% to 20% seen once, with 3.8% in the top ten. This clonotype was counted between two and nine times. As yet, its antigen is unknown.

The sequencing input was blood. This TCR came from a woman in her thirties with Graves' hyperthyroidism. The J gene is TRBJ2-1, the V gene TRBV9; tentative D call: TRBD1 (5 bases). CDR3 region: CASSVATGLYEQFF. In nucleotides, the CDR3 is TGTGCCAGCAGCGTAGCTACAGGATTGTATGAGCAGTTCTTC. Supplemented by reference TRBV9 and TRBJ2-1, the full variable domain reads DSGVTQTPKHLITATGQRVTLRCSPRSGDLSVYWYQQSLDQGLQFLIQYYNGEERAKGNILERFSAQQFPDLHSELNLSSLELGDSALYFCASSVATGLYEQFFGPGTRLTVL.